The 3 T cell receptor beta chains reported below all come from one sample, sequenced in a study of T cell responses to AZD1222 COVID-19 vaccine. Data came from immunoSEQ multiplex PCR; TCRdb stores just in-frame clones and leaves some out. The sample contains roughly 140,000 clones, 80% to 85% of which appear only once. The specimen was peripheral blood, collected on day 0 of MenACWY control vaccination. These receptors were obtained from an adult in good health.

The rearrangement links TRBV28 to TRBJ2-1, with D tentatively TRBD1 (5 bases). From germline, CDR1 is MDHEN and CDR2 SYDVKM. The CDR3 covers 14 residues. With 4 bases removed from V and 3 bases from J, the gap between germline ends came to 10 bases. In DNA, the CDR3 is TGTGCCAGCAGTTCGTACGGACACTACAATGAGCAGTTCTTC. It encodes CASSSYGHYNEQFF.

The rearrangement joins TRBV28 to TRBJ1-1; perhaps TRBD1 as D (6 bases). The CDR3 has 12 residues. The V gene's germline CDR1 is MDHEN and CDR2 SYDVKM. Trimming removed 5 bases at V and 11 bases at J, with 15 bases between. The chain's CDR3 is CASSPTGLRAFF. As DNA, the CDR3 is TGTGCCAGCAGTCCAACAGGGCTTCGGGCTTTCTTT.

A few counts support this clone. The chain's CDR3 is CASSYYGQGNSPLHF. The CDR3 bases are TGTGCCAGCAGTTACTATGGACAGGGTAATTCACCCCTCCACTTT. The rearrangement links TRBV6-5 to TRBJ1-6; TRBD1 matches at 8 bases. Germline values: CDR1 MNHEY, CDR2 SVGAGI. Losses at the gene ends were 1 base for V and 6 bases for J; bases not matched to a gene: 2. CDR3 length: 15 amino acids.